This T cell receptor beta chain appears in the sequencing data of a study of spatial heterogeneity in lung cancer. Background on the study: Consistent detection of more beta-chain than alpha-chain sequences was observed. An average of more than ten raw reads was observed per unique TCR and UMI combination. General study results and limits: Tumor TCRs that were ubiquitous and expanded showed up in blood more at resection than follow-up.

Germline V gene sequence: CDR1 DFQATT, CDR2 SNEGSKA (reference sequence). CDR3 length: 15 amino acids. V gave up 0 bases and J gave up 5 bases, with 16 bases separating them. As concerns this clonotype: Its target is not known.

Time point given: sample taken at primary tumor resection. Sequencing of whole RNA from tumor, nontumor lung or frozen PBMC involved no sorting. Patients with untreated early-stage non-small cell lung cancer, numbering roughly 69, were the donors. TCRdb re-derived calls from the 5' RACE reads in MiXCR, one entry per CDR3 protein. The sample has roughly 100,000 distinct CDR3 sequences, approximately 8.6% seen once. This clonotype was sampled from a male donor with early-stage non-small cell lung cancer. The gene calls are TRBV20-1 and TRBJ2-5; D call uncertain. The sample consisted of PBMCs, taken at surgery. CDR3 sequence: CSARDPSRSVETQYF. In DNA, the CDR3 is TGCAGTGCTAGAGACCCCTCCCGGAGCGTGGAGACCCAGTACTTC.